The subject of this entry is one TCR beta chain. What this receptor recognizes is not known. The sample holds no much larger clone one base away, and base qualities are not on file. This sample stems from a study of T-cell reconstitution after alpha-beta-depleted transplantation in children (dated by TCRdb to about 2016). Broadly, across the study: Using TCR repertoire profiling, the study followed T-cell immune reconstitution in a quantitative way in children after TCRalphabeta/CD19-depleted allogeneic hematopoietic cell transplantation. Overall study outcomes, separate from this receptor: In some patients, high TCRbeta diversity at day 60 was attributed to recipient T cells and intrathymic progenitors that had survived conditioning. The apparently early alphabetaT-cell count recovery about two months after transplant was reportedly dependent on only several hundred rapidly expanded clones derived from non-depleted graft cells. Hyperexpanded clone frequencies declined over subsequent months; after one year, T-cell counts and TCRbeta diversity were mostly attributed to newly produced T cells.

Libraries were constructed by PCR. Sequencing used an Illumina HiSeq 2500. Molecular barcoding was employed in the preparation of TCR libraries, with unique molecular identifiers being used to normalize TCRbeta repertoire quantification. Through fastp at Q25 and MiXCR, TCRdb rebuilt clones from the public reads, retaining in-frame beta chains. Records with the same CDR3 protein are collapsed into one entry carrying the most frequent genes and DNA. This sample holds 530,000 or so distinct CDR3 sequences; approximately 30% were observed only once. The ten largest clones add up to under 45% of the sample. From cysteine to phenylalanine, the CDR3 is 13 amino acids long. Only CDR3 DNA remains: 39 bases, in frame from the first base. CDR1 and CDR2 are read off the germline V gene (reference sequence) as MNHEY and SMNVEV. V loses 5 bases at its end and J loses 4 bases; junction bases beyond the gene matches: 4.

Taken with the paper, the label for treatment or condition translates to: allogeneic hematopoietic cell transplantation with graft depleted of TCRalphabeta T cells and CD19 B cells. Transplant recipients were children who received TCRalphabeta/CD19-depleted allogeneic hematopoietic cell grafts. The source was PBMCs, collected before TCRalphabeta/CD19-depleted stem cell transplant. The chain links TRBV27 with TRBJ2-5; 7 nucleotides in the junction match TRBD1. The TCR sequence derives from a boy under two years old with Wiskott-Aldrich syndrome, due to receive a stem cell transplant. For the CDR3, the sequence is CASSPGQSETQYF. The base sequence is TGTGCCAGCAGTCCGGGACAGTCAGAGACCCAGTACTTC.